Detailed here is one T cell receptor (beta chain). This specimen comes from a study of blood T cell repertoires in COVID-19. About the study: Sources were T cells, B-cell-depleted T cells, or PBMCs; the material itself was cDNA or gDNA.

The data were produced by immunoSEQ multiplex PCR, yet TCRdb's version contains in-frame clones alone and is incomplete. This table holds approximately 70,000 clones, over 80% found once. V dropped 3 bases and J dropped 8 bases, with 13 bases sitting between them. The CDR3 contains 13 residues. Sequencing was done on a sample of peripheral blood. This clonotype was sampled from a woman in her forties or fifties with acute or convalescent COVID-19. V usage is TRBV12-3 or TRBV12-4 and J usage is TRBJ1-2, with D possibly TRBD1 on 6 matching bases. In DNA, the CDR3 is TGTGCCAGCAGTTTGACGAGGGGGGGCGGCTACACCTTC. Protein sequence: CASSLTRGGGYTF.